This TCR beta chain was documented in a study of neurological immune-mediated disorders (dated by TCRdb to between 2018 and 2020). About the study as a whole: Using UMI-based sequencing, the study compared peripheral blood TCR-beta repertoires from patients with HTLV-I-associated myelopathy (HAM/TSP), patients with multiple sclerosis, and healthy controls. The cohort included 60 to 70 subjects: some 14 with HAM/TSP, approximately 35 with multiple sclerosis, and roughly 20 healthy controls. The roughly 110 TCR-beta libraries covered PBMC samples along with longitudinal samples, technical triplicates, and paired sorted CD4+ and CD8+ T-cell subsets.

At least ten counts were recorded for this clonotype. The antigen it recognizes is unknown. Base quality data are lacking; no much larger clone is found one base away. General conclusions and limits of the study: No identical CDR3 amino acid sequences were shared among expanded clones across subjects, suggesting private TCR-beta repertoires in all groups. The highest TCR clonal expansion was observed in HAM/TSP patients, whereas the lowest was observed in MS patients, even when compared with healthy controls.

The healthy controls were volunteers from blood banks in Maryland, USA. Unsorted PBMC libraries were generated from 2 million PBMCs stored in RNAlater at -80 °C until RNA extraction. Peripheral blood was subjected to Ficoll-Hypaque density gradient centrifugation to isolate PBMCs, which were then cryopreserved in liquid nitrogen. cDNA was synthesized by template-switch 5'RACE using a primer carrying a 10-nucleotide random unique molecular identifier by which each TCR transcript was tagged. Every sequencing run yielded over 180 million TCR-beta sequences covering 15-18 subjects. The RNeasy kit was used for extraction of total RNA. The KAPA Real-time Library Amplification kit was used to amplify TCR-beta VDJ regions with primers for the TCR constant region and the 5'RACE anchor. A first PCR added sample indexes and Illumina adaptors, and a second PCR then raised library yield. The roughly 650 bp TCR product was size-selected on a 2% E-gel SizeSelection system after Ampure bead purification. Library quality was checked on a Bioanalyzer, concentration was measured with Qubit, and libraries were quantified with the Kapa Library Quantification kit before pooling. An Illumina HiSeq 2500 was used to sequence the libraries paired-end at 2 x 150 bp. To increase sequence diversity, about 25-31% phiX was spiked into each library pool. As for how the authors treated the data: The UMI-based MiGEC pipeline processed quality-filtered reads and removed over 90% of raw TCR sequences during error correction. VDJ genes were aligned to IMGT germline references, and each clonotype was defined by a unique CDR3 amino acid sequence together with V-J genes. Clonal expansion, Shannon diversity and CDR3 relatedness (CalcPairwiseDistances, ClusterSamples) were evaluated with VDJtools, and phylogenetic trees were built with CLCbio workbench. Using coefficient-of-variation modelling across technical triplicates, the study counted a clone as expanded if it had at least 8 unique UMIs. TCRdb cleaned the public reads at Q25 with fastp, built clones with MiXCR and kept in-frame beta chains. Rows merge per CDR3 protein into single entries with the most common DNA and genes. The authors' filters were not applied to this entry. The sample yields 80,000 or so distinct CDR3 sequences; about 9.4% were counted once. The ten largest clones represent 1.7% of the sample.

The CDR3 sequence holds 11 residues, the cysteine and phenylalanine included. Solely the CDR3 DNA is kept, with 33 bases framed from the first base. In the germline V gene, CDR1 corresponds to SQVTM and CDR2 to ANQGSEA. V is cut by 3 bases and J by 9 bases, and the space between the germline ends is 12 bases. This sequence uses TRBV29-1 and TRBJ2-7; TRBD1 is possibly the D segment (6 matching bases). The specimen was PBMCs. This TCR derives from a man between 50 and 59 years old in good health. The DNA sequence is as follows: TGCAGCGTTGAGATGACAGGATCGCAGTACTTC. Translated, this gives CSVEMTGSQYF.